This T cell receptor beta chain originates from a study of OX40 agonist ivuxolimab in advanced cancers. Study information: Patients treated during dose escalation were battling hepatocellular carcinoma, melanoma, renal cell or head and neck cancer. Among those enrolled, mean age was approximately 62 years (range about 23 to 85) and 82.7% were male.

Study-wide results and limits: Expanded peripheral T cell antigen specificity was not determined.

In germline, CDR1 is SGHRS, CDR2 YFSETQ. The CDR3 is 14 amino acids. The ends lost 0 bases at V and 4 bases at J; junction bases unmatched: 2. This clone was detected only a few times. What it binds is not known. TCRdb's table, derived via immunoSEQ multiplex PCR, lists solely in-frame clones and lacks some. This table has about 60,000 clones, about 83% appearing once. Baseline, cycle 4 day 1, and cycle 7 day 1 were the blood sampling points. The input for sequencing was CD4+ or CD8+ T cells sorted from blood, taken in a trial of the OX40 agonist ivuxolimab. The J gene is TRBJ2-3, the V gene TRBV5-1, with 7 positions matching TRBD1. The receptor was isolated from an adult with an advanced solid tumor such as melanoma, head and neck, liver or kidney cancer. CDR3 sequence reads: CASSLGQGADTQYF. For the CDR3, the DNA is TGCGCCAGCAGCTTGGGACAGGGTGCAGATACGCAGTATTTT. Variable domain in full (rest from reference TRBV5-1 and TRBJ2-3): KAGVTQTPRYLIKTRGQQVTLSCSPISGHRSVSWYQQTPGQGLQFLFEYFSETQRNKGNFPGRFSGRQFSNSRSEMNVSTLELGDSALYLCASSLGQGADTQYFGPGTRLTVL.